The 30 T cell receptor beta chains below all came from one sample that was sequenced in a study of cytomegalovirus exposure and HLA in healthy donors. PCR involved 60 Vbeta and 13 Jbeta primers. The repertoire was sequenced with immunoSEQ multiplex PCR; TCRdb's copy has only in-frame clones and lacks some. This sample's clone table lists 150,000 to 200,000 clones. Specimen: PBMCs. The source is a woman aged 60-75 years in good health and CMV-seronegative.

The chain carries TRBV7-9 and TRBJ2-7; TRBD2 aligns across 7 bases. The V gene's germline CDR1 is SEHNR and CDR2 FQNEAQ (reference sequence). V trimming: 5 bases; J trimming: 7 bases; junction bases outside the gene matches: 5. The CDR3 is 12 residues long. The CDR3: CASSLTGREQYF. CDR3 DNA: TGTGCCAGCAGCCTAACCGGGAGGGAGCAGTACTTC.

This chain joins TRBV5-5 and TRBJ2-2; 9 nucleotides line up with TRBD1. The J segment lost 3 bases and the V segment lost 3 bases, leaving 0 bases of the junction unmatched. CDR1 is SGHKS and CDR2 is YYEKEE in the germline V gene (reference sequence). CDR3 size: 14 residues. CDR3 loop: CASSWDRDTGELFF. The DNA of the CDR3 is TGTGCCAGCAGCTGGGACAGGGACACCGGGGAGCTGTTTTTT. Supplemented by reference TRBV5-5 and TRBJ2-2, the full variable domain reads DAGVTQSPTHLIKTRGQQVTLRCSPISGHKSVSWYQQVLGQGPQFIFQYYEKEERGRGNFPDRFSARQFPNYSSELNVNALLLGDSALYLCASSWDRDTGELFFGEGSRLTVL.

V usage is TRBV5-1 and J usage is TRBJ1-2; 7 bases line up with TRBD1. Trimming took 4 bases from V and 1 from J; bases not matched to a gene: 7. CDR1 and CDR2 (germline): SGHRS, YFSETQ. The CDR3 is made up of 15 amino acids. CDR3 region: CASSKGTANNYGYTF. The DNA for the CDR3 is TGCGCCAGCAGCAAAGGGACAGCCAATAACTATGGCTACACCTTC.

This chain joins TRBV7-9 and TRBJ1-1; 7 bases are shared with TRBD1. Germline CDR1 and CDR2: SEHNR and FQNEAQ (reference sequence). V lost 8 bases, J lost 2 bases, and 11 bases stayed unmatched. This CDR3 comprises 15 residues. The chain's CDR3 is CASFVLGQANTEAFF. In DNA form, the CDR3 reads TGTGCCAGCTTCGTCTTAGGACAGGCAAACACTGAAGCTTTCTTT.

The chain carries TRBV7-8 and TRBJ1-1; D is ambiguous. V lost 8 bases, J lost 1 base, and 8 bases lay in between. Germline assignment: CDR1 SGHVS and CDR2 FQNEAQ. CDR3 length: 12 amino acids. As DNA, the CDR3 is TGTGCCAGCGCACGAGGGAACACTGAAGCTTTCTTT. Its translation is CASARGNTEAFF.

The chain joins TRBV4-2 to TRBJ1-5, with TRBD1 matching over 8 bases. The J segment lost 6 bases and the V segment lost 0 bases, leaving 10 bases of the junction unmatched. The CDR3 has 17 amino acids. In germline, CDR1 is LGHNA, CDR2 YNFKEQ. Here the CDR3 DNA reads TGTGCCAGCAGCCAAGATCAGGGAGACAGGGGTGCTCAGCCCCAGCATTTT. Its translation: CASSQDQGDRGAQPQHF.

The V call is TRBV5-6, the J call TRBJ1-4; unclear D gene. CDR1 and CDR2 (germline): SGHDT, YYEEEE. The V and J ends lost 2 bases and 3 bases respectively, with 14 bases between them. The CDR3 loop spans 16 amino acids. CDR3 loop: CASSFLGEVANEKLFF. The CDR3 nucleotides read TGTGCCAGCAGCTTTCTCGGGGAAGTCGCTAATGAAAAACTGTTTTTT. Full variable domain (outside the CDR3, taken from reference TRBV5-6 and TRBJ1-4): DAGVTQSPTHLIKTRGQQVTLRCSPKSGHDTVSWYQQALGQGPQFIFQYYEEEERQRGNFPDRFSGHQFPNYSSELNVNALLLGDSALYLCASSFLGEVANEKLFFGSGTQLSVL.

This rearrangement joins TRBV29-1 to TRBJ2-7; D is uncertain. Germline-derived CDR1 and CDR2 are SQVTM and ANQGSEA. The CDR3 is 11 residues long. V lost 7 bases and J 6 bases, leaving 13 bases between the germline ends. CDR3 protein: CSGLLVSEQYF. The CDR3 DNA sequence: TGCAGCGGCTTGCTAGTATCCGAGCAGTACTTC.

The rearrangement uses TRBV9 and TRBJ1-2; 7 positions match TRBD1. The CDR3 totals 15 residues. Germline-derived CDR1 and CDR2 are SGDLS and YYNGEE. Trimming took 0 bases from V and 3 from J; bases not matched to a gene: 5. The CDR3: CASSVGDREYYGYTF. The CDR3 nucleotides are TGTGCCAGCAGCGTAGGTGACAGGGAATACTATGGCTACACCTTC.

The rearrangement links TRBV6-5 to TRBJ1-4; 11 bases fit TRBD1. The germline CDR1 and CDR2 sequences are MNHEY and SVGAGI. With V trimmed by 2 bases and J by 11 bases, 4 bases remained unmatched. This CDR3 contains 14 residues. CDR3 in DNA: TGTGCCAGCAGTTACCTCGGGACAGGGGGGAAACTGTTTTTT. Translating gives CASSYLGTGGKLFF.

The V gene is TRBV2, the J gene TRBJ2-1; 7 nucleotides align to TRBD2. CDR3 length equals 17 residues. Germline-derived CDR1 and CDR2 are SNHLY and FYNNEI. V trimming: 8 bases; J trimming: 5 bases; junction bases outside the gene matches: 18. CDR3 sequence: CASAKGLTGGGNNEQFF. CDR3 coding DNA: TGTGCCAGCGCCAAAGGGCTGACTGGGGGGGGAAACAATGAGCAGTTCTTC.

The rearrangement links TRBV29-1 to TRBJ1-4, with TRBD1 matching 8 bases. Germline values: CDR1 SQVTM, CDR2 ANQGSEA. This CDR3 spans 12 amino acids. Trimming took 7 bases from V and 6 from J; bases not matched to a gene: 4. The DNA of the CDR3 is TGCAGCGGTCTGACAGGGGATGAAAAACTGTTTTTT. Residues: CSGLTGDEKLFF.

This rearrangement joins TRBV2 to TRBJ2-7; 10 nucleotides match TRBD2. The V gene's germline CDR1 is SNHLY and CDR2 FYNNEI. With 8 bases clipped from V and 2 bases from J, the junction kept 6 bases outside the gene matches. The CDR3 runs to 14 residues. The CDR3 DNA reads TGTGCCAGCGAATCTAGCGGGAGACCCTACGAGCAGTACTTC. Translated, it gives CASESSGRPYEQYF.

The chain couples TRBV6-5 to TRBJ2-1; 7 bases are a match to TRBD2. Trimming cost V 2 bases and J 6 bases; bases outside gene matches: 4. The germline CDR1 and CDR2 sequences are MNHEY and SVGAGI. CDR3 length: 14 residues. The chain's CDR3 is CASSYGASGNEQFF. In nucleotides, the CDR3 is TGTGCCAGCAGTTACGGGGCTAGCGGCAATGAGCAGTTCTTC.

Notes on this clone: Other DNA sequences in the same sample also yield this CDR3. This chain connects TRBV5-1 to TRBJ1-5; D possibly corresponds to TRBD1 (6 bases). CDR1 and CDR2 from the germline V gene are SGHRS and YFSETQ. The V end was cut by 0 bases, the J end by 7 bases, with 11 bases between. This CDR3 is 14 amino acids long. The CDR3 loop reads CASSLEGGGQPQHF. In DNA form, the CDR3 reads TGCGCCAGCAGCTTGGAAGGGGGAGGGCAGCCCCAGCATTTT. Filled out from reference TRBV5-1 and TRBJ1-5, the complete variable domain reads KAGVTQTPRYLIKTRGQQVTLSCSPISGHRSVSWYQQTPGQGLQFLFEYFSETQRNKGNFPGRFSGRQFSNSRSEMNVSTLELGDSALYLCASSLEGGGQPQHFGDGTRLSIL.

J is TRBJ1-2 and V is TRBV11-1; D is unclear. Trimming took 1 base from V and 5 from J, leaving 8 bases between them. The germline CDR1 and CDR2 sequences are SGHAT and FQDESV (reference sequence). This CDR3 region has 13 residues. The CDR3 nucleotides read TGTGCCAGCAGCTTAGACCCTACTTATGGCTACACCTTC. Translated: CASSLDPTYGYTF.

This chain links TRBV18 with TRBJ2-1; 12 bases map to TRBD2. The V segment lost 3 bases and the J segment 1 base; nucleotides outside the gene matches: 7. The CDR3 has 18 amino acids. Germline V CDR1 and CDR2: KGHSH, LQKENI. The CDR3 DNA follows: TGTGCCAGCTCACCTTTCCAGACTAGCGGGGGTTCCTACAATGAGCAGTTCTTC. Translation gives CASSPFQTSGGSYNEQFF.

This chain uses TRBV7-6 with TRBJ2-1; 9 bases agree with TRBD2. The CDR3 has 15 residues. Germline V gene data show CDR1 as SGHVS and CDR2 as FNYEAQ. V was pared by 3 bases and J by 4 bases, with 4 bases of the junction left unmatched. CDR3 protein: CASSFLAGNYNEQFF. CDR3 in DNA: TGTGCCAGCAGCTTTCTAGCGGGGAATTACAATGAGCAGTTCTTC.

The rearrangement uses TRBV5-4 and TRBJ2-7; a weak D match, TRBD2 (6 bases). The V gene lost 4 bases and the J gene lost 0 bases, with 14 bases spanning the gap. Germline V gene data show CDR1 as SGHNT and CDR2 as YYREEE (reference sequence). The CDR3 length is 15 residues. The CDR3 spells CASSPRGGFSYEQYF. CDR3 DNA: TGTGCCAGCAGCCCAAGGGGAGGCTTCTCCTACGAGCAGTACTTC.

The chain has TRBV5-1 and TRBJ2-7; 11 bases line up with TRBD1. The trim removed 4 bases at V and 2 bases at J, leaving 2 bases unmatched. CDR3 length equals 14 residues. Germline V gene lookup returns CDR1 SGHRS and CDR2 YFSETQ. The CDR3 sequence is CASSRTGGTYEQYF. The CDR3 DNA reads as TGCGCCAGCAGCCGGACAGGGGGCACCTACGAGCAGTACTTC.

The chain joins TRBV15 to TRBJ2-3, with 8 bases identical to TRBD1. This CDR3 is built from 14 residues. Trimming removed 5 bases from V and 2 bases from J; junction bases left unmatched: 3. CDR1 and CDR2 (germline): LNHNV, YYDKDF (reference sequence). CDR3 in DNA: TGTGCCACCAGCTCGGACAGGGCCACAGATACGCAGTATTTT. It codes for CATSSDRATDTQYF.

The rearrangement uses TRBV25-1 and TRBJ2-1; the match to TRBD1 covers 9 bases. The germline V gene has CDR1 MGHDK and CDR2 SYGVNS. V shed 4 bases, J shed 7 bases, and the junction held 14 bases outside the gene matches. This CDR3 has 17 amino acids. This chain's CDR3 is CASSVYSPGQGRNEQFF. In nucleotides, the CDR3 is TGTGCCAGCAGTGTTTACTCCCCGGGACAGGGTAGGAATGAGCAGTTCTTC.

The chain carries TRBV4-1 and TRBJ2-7, with D maybe TRBD1 (6 bases). V was clipped by 5 bases and J by 2 bases, with 19 bases between them. Germline-derived CDR1 and CDR2 are MGHRA and YSYEKL. This CDR3 contains 16 residues. The CDR3 region has the DNA TGCGCCAGCAGCTACCTGACAGGAACGCCGACCTACGAGCAGTACTTC. Translated: CASSYLTGTPTYEQYF.

CDR3 DNA: TGTGCCAGCAGCTTAGGTCAGGGAAGAGAGACCCAGTACTTC. Its translation is CASSLGQGRETQYF. The J gene is TRBJ2-5, the V gene TRBV5-8; D might be TRBD1 (5 bases). This CDR3 is built from 14 residues. Trimming took 2 bases from V and 4 from J, leaving 12 bases between them. Germline V gives CDR1 SGHTS, CDR2 YDEGEE.

About this clone: Within the sample, other DNA sequences also encode this same CDR3. The chain couples TRBV12-5 to TRBJ2-7, with 9 bases matching TRBD1. This CDR3 is 15 amino acids long. In germline, CDR1 is LGHNT, CDR2 FRNRAP. The junction had 12 bases not matched to a gene; V was cut back by 9 bases and J by 3 bases. The CDR3 DNA sequence: TGTGCTAGCGGCACCGCGGGACAGGGTTACTACGAGCAGTACTTC. Amino acids: CASGTAGQGYYEQYF.

This chain connects TRBV30 to TRBJ2-1, with 11 bases matching TRBD2. The CDR3 has 14 residues. The germline gives CDR1 GTSNPN, CDR2 SVGIG (reference sequence). Trimming took 2 bases from V and 5 from J; bases not matched to a gene: 2. In DNA, the CDR3 is TGTGCCTGGAGTCCGGGACTAGCGGACAATGAGCAGTTCTTC. It yields the protein CAWSPGLADNEQFF.

V and J are TRBV11-1 and TRBJ2-3, with 10 bases fitting TRBD2. Germline V CDR1 and CDR2: SGHAT, FQDESV (reference sequence). The CDR3 is made up of 15 amino acids. Trimming took 5 bases from V and 1 from J; bases not matched to a gene: 3. The CDR3 protein is CASSPTSGGTDTQYF. CDR3 DNA: TGTGCCAGCAGCCCTACTAGCGGGGGCACAGATACGCAGTATTTT.

The chain employs TRBV5-1 and TRBJ2-5; 7 bases are shared with TRBD1. The J segment lost 4 bases and the V segment lost 0 bases, leaving 3 bases of the junction unmatched. Germline assignment: CDR1 SGHRS and CDR2 YFSETQ. The CDR3 sequence is 14 residues long. The CDR3 sequence is CASSLDPGGETQYF. The CDR3 bases are TGCGCCAGCAGCTTGGATCCAGGGGGAGAGACCCAGTACTTC.

The chain joins TRBV27 to TRBJ2-7; 8 bases fit TRBD1. Germline loops: CDR1 MNHEY, CDR2 SMNVEV (reference sequence). V was pared by 6 bases and J by 5 bases, with 3 bases of the junction left unmatched. This CDR3 contains 12 residues. In nucleotides, the CDR3 is TGTGCCAGCAGCGACAGGGGCCACGAGCAGTACTTC. Translating it yields CASSDRGHEQYF.

The chain combines TRBV10-2 with TRBJ2-7; 7 bases line up with TRBD1. The V gene end was trimmed by 8 bases and the J gene end by 0 bases; junction bases not matched to a gene: 4. Looked up from germline, CDR1 is WSHSY and CDR2 is SAAADI. The CDR3 is made up of 13 amino acids. CDR3 coding DNA: TGCGCCAGCCACAGGGGCCCCTCCTACGAGCAGTACTTC. The encoded protein is CASHRGPSYEQYF.